One sample yielded the 6 T cell receptor beta chains listed below, sequenced in a study of breast tumors, draining lymph nodes, adjacent tissues. Samples came from axillary lymph nodes draining the breast cancer. TCRdb re-derived calls from the multiplex PCR reads in MiXCR, one entry per CDR3 protein. The sample lists some 250,000 distinct CDR3 sequences, less than 45% occurring once. Sequencing used axillary lymph node tissue. These receptors were collected from a female donor with breast cancer. Some clones in this sample may be carry-over from other donors' samples.

This clonotype came up many times. In DNA form, the CDR3 reads TGCAGCGTCGTAGACAGCTCGGGACGGACCTACACCTTC. The encoded protein is CSVVDSSGRTYTF. V and J are TRBV29-1 and TRBJ1-2; possible D gene TRBD1, 5 bases. Between the trimmed V and J ends, which lost 6 bases and 10 bases, there was a span of 21 bases. This CDR3 spans 13 amino acids. From germline, CDR1 is SQVTM and CDR2 ANQGSEA.

This clonotype was counted many times. The rearrangement joins TRBV20-1 to TRBJ2-2; TRBD1 is a possible D gene (6 bases). The CDR3 runs to 14 residues. V shed 0 bases and J shed 6 bases, with 11 bases lying between them. Germline V gene sequence: CDR1 DFQATT, CDR2 SNEGSKA (reference sequence). CDR3 DNA: TGCAGTGCTAGAGAAGAAACAGGGCCCGGGGAGCTGTTTTTT. Protein: CSAREETGPGELFF.

This clonotype was seen a handful of times. The V and J genes are TRBV9 and TRBJ2-3; 11 nucleotides line up with TRBD1. The J segment lost 7 bases and the V segment lost 2 bases, leaving 6 bases of the junction unmatched. This CDR3 comprises 15 residues. Germline V gene lookup returns CDR1 SGDLS and CDR2 YYNGEE. The CDR3 region is CASSVGTGGRNTQYF. DNA for the CDR3: TGTGCCAGCAGCGTTGGGACAGGGGGTCGAAATACGCAGTATTTT.

This clonotype was picked up a small number of times. The chain joins TRBV20-1 to TRBJ2-4; D is possibly TRBD1 or TRBD2 (6 bases each). CDR1 and CDR2 from the germline V gene are DFQATT and SNEGSKA (reference sequence). The length of the CDR3 is 15 residues. The germline V and J ends were trimmed by 3 bases and 6 bases, with 18 bases remaining between them. The DNA for the CDR3 is TGCAGTGCTAGCGGCACAGGGACTCACAGAAACATTCAGTACTTC. This codes for CSASGTGTHRNIQYF.

The chain links TRBV6-2 or TRBV6-3 to TRBJ1-2, with 7 bases identical to TRBD1. The junction had 7 bases not matched to a gene; V was cut back by 7 bases and J by 2 bases. The CDR3 totals 14 residues. Germline V lookup: CDR1 MNHEY, CDR2 SVGEGT. The CDR3 DNA reads TGTGCCAGCAACCGACAACAGGGGAACTATGGCTACACCTTC. This translates into CASNRQQGNYGYTF.

The gene calls are TRBV20-1 and TRBJ2-7; 10 bases line up with TRBD2. Germline values: CDR1 DFQATT, CDR2 SNEGSKA (reference sequence). With V trimmed by 3 bases and J by 0 bases, 5 bases remained unmatched. CDR3 size: 15 residues. The chain's CDR3 is CSARGAGGPSYEQYF. The CDR3 DNA is TGCAGTGCTAGGGGAGCGGGAGGGCCCTCCTACGAGCAGTACTTC.